Sequencing of this TCR beta chain was carried out in a study of shared clonotypes between healthy human individuals. Study-wide context: With ages of 18 to 49, the donors were two women and a few men.

The table came from immunoSEQ multiplex PCR; TCRdb's copy has only in-frame clones and leaves some out. The data show about 870,000 clones, about 91% seen once. Naivety among CD8 cells was defined by CD45RO negativity and positive CCR7 selection, thereby excluding terminally differentiated effector memory CD45RA+ cells. The J segment lost 1 base and the V segment lost 3 bases, leaving 15 bases of the junction unmatched. The CDR3 is made up of 20 amino acids. Germline CDR1 and CDR2: SQVTM and ANQGSEA. V gene TRBV29-1 combines with J gene TRBJ2-3; 14 bases are a match to TRBD2. This clonotype originated in a man aged 25-45 years in good health. Sample: naive CD8+ T cells sorted from blood. CDR3 nucleotide sequence: TGCAGCGTTGATGGGATCGGACTAGCGGGAGGTACCTCTGGCACAGATACGCAGTATTTT. This sequence encodes CSVDGIGLAGGTSGTDTQYF.